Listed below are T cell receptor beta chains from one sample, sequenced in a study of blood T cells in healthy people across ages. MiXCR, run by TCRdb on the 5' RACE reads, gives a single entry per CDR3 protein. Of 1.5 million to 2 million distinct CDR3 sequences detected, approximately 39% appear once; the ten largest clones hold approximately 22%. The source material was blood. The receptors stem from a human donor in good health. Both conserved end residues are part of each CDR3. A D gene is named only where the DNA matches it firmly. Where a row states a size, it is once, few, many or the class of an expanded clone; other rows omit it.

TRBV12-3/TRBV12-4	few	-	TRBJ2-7	CASSFTLDSYEQYF	TGTGCCAGCAGTTTTACCCTCGACTCCTACGAGCAGTACTTC
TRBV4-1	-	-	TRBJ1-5	CASSQGTLGERPQHF	TGCGCCAGCAGCCAAGGGACCCTTGGGGAACGGCCCCAGCATTTT
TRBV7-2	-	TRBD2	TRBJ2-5	CASSLRLAGVYF	TGTGCCAGCAGCCTAAGACTAGCGGGGGTGTACTTC
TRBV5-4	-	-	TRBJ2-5	CAGSSEGGLQETQYF	TGTGCCGGCAGCTCTGAGGGGGGGCTACAAGAGACCCAGTACTTC
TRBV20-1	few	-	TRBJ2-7	CSASPRPQGETYEQYF	TGCAGTGCTTCCCCTCGTCCACAGGGTGAAACCTACGAGCAGTACTTC
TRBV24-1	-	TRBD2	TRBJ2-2	CATSETSFGRGGTGELFF	TGTGCCACCAGTGAGACGTCCTTCGGGAGGGGGGGGACCGGGGAGCTGTTTTTT
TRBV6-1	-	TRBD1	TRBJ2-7	CASSEISGQGAYEQYF	TGTGCCAGCAGTGAAATTTCCGGACAGGGGGCATACGAGCAGTACTTC
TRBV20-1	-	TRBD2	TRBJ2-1	CSARDHRLAGGGPQETQFF	TGCAGTGCTAGAGATCACCGACTAGCGGGGGGGGGACCCCAAGAGACCCAGTTCTTC
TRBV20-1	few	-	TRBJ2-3	CSAGSDLNTQYF	TGCAGTGCTGGTAGCGACTTAAATACGCAGTATTTT
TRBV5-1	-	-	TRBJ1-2	CASKGNNYGYTF	TGCGCCAGCAAGGGTAATAACTATGGCTACACCTTC